A selection of T cell receptor beta chains follows, all from one sample in a study of cytomegalovirus exposure and HLA in healthy donors. Libraries were prepared by immunoSEQ multiplex PCR; TCRdb keeps only in-frame clonotypes and omits some of them. The sample consists of roughly 140,000 clones, around a tenth of them appearing once. Input material: PBMCs. All receptors derive from a male donor in good health and CMV-seronegative. CDR3s include the opening cysteine and the closing phenylalanine or tryptophan. D genes are given only for firm matches. Clone size is stated in some rows and not others, as once, few, many or a class when expanded.

TGCGCCAGCAGCCAAGAATTCGGGAATCAGCCCCAGCATTTT,CASSQEFGNQPQHF,-,TRBJ1-5,-,TRBV4-3
TGCAGCGTTGAAGATAAGGGACAATTCACTGAAGCTTTCTTT,CSVEDKGQFTEAFF,-,TRBJ1-1,-,TRBV29-1
TGTGCCAGCAGCTTGACTAGCGGGGCAGGGGGCGGGGAGCTGTTTTTT,CASSLTSGAGGGELFF,TRBD2,TRBJ2-2,few,TRBV11-2
TGCGCCAGCAGCTTGAAAAAGGACAGGGGGGAAAAACTGTTTTTT,CASSLKKDRGEKLFF,TRBD1,TRBJ1-4,-,TRBV5-1
TGCGCCAGCAGCTTGGAGCGCACAGATACGCAGTATTTT,CASSLERTDTQYF,-,TRBJ2-3,-,TRBV5-1
TGTGCCAGCAGTTCCCTCGGACTCGCCTACGAGCAGTACTTC,CASSSLGLAYEQYF,-,TRBJ2-7,few,TRBV28
TGTGCCAGCAGCTTGTTGGCCAGCGGGAGTGGGACAGATACGCAGTATTTT,CASSLLASGSGTDTQYF,TRBD2,TRBJ2-3,few,TRBV5-4
TGTGCCAGCAGTCCCGACAGGGCCCCAACTAATGAAAAACTGTTTTTT,CASSPDRAPTNEKLFF,TRBD1,TRBJ1-4,few,TRBV27
TGTGCCTGGAGTGTATCCCTGTACAATGAGCAGTTCTTC,CAWSVSLYNEQFF,-,TRBJ2-1,few,TRBV30
TGTGCCAGTAGTGGCCCGGACAAGGGTACCCACGAGCAGTACTTC,CASSGPDKGTHEQYF,-,TRBJ2-7,-,TRBV19
TGTGCCAGCAGCGTAGGGGGAGACACTGAAGCTTTCTTT,CASSVGGDTEAFF,-,TRBJ1-1,few,TRBV9
TGTGCCAGCAGCCCTGAACCGGGTTTCTACGAGCAGTACTTC,CASSPEPGFYEQYF,-,TRBJ2-7,-,TRBV7-2
TGCGCCAGCAGCCAAGATCGACTAGCGGGAGTAAGGGGCAATGAGCAGTTCTTC,CASSQDRLAGVRGNEQFF,TRBD2,TRBJ2-1,few,TRBV4-3
TGTGCCAGCTTTCCCTGGGACAAAGACGCCGGGGAGCTGTTTTTT,CASFPWDKDAGELFF,-,TRBJ2-2,-,TRBV18
TGTGCCAGCAGTGACCCCAGGAGGGGAAGGGGACTAGTTTATTCCTACGAGCAGTACTTC,CASSDPRRGRGLVYSYEQYF,TRBD2,TRBJ2-7,few,TRBV6-1
TGCAGCGTTGAAGATCCTGGGACAGGGACTGAAGCTTTCTTT,CSVEDPGTGTEAFF,TRBD1,TRBJ1-1,few,TRBV29-1
TGTGCCAGCAGTTCCCCTTTCGGGACAGATACGCAGTATTTT,CASSSPFGTDTQYF,-,TRBJ2-3,few,TRBV27
TGTGCCAGCAGCGTCGACAGGGCGAACATTCAGTACTTC,CASSVDRANIQYF,TRBD1,TRBJ2-4,few,TRBV7-8
TGCGCCAGCAGTCTAGTGCCCCCGGCAGATACGCAGTATTTT,CASSLVPPADTQYF,-,TRBJ2-3,-,TRBV10-2
TGTGCCAGCAGTTACAGCCTAGCGGGGTACACCGGGGAGCTGTTTTTT,CASSYSLAGYTGELFF,TRBD2,TRBJ2-2,few,TRBV6-5
TGTGCCAGCAGCCAGTCATTAGCGGTGGAGTTAACAGATACGCAGTATTTT,CASSQSLAVELTDTQYF,-,TRBJ2-3,-,TRBV11-2
TGTGCCAGCAGTGATGGGGGGGCTAATGAAAAACTGTTTTTT,CASSDGGANEKLFF,-,TRBJ1-4,-,TRBV2
TGTGCCAGCAGTCCATATACTGGACAGAAAGCTTTCTTT,CASSPYTGQKAFF,-,TRBJ1-1,-,TRBV28
TGCGCCAGCAGCCAGCAGGGGTTCGGAGGCAATCAGCCCCAGCATTTT,CASSQQGFGGNQPQHF,-,TRBJ1-5,few,TRBV4-1
TGTGCCAGTAGCGTTCGGGGGGTAGCTAACACCGGGGAGCTGTTTTTT,CASSVRGVANTGELFF,TRBD2,TRBJ2-2,-,TRBV19
TGTGCCAGCAGCTTACCTAGCGAGGGGCAGGTCAAAAACATTCAGTACTTC,CASSLPSEGQVKNIQYF,-,TRBJ2-4,few,TRBV5-6
TGCAGCGTTGAGAGAGCTGGACAGGGTTATATTGACGAGCAGTACTTC,CSVERAGQGYIDEQYF,TRBD1,TRBJ2-7,-,TRBV29-1
TGTGCCAGCAGCTTGGACAGGGGGCAGAACATTCAGTACTTC,CASSLDRGQNIQYF,TRBD1,TRBJ2-4,few,TRBV5-4
TGCAGCGTTGAACCCTTCAGGGAACTCTATGGCTACACCTTC,CSVEPFRELYGYTF,-,TRBJ1-2,few,TRBV29-1
TGTGCCAGCAGTCCCGGACTAGTGACGATCAATGAGCAGTTCTTC,CASSPGLVTINEQFF,TRBD2,TRBJ2-1,-,TRBV6-5
TGCGCCAGCAGCCAAGGATTGTGGGCCGGTACCAATGAGCAGTTCTTC,CASSQGLWAGTNEQFF,-,TRBJ2-1,-,TRBV4-3
TGTGCCAGCAGCGTAGGGTCTAGCGGGAGTCGGAATGAGCAGTTCTTC,CASSVGSSGSRNEQFF,TRBD2,TRBJ2-1,few,TRBV9
TGTGCCACCAGCAGAGACTGGACTGTGCGAAATCAGCCCCAGCATTTT,CATSRDWTVRNQPQHF,-,TRBJ1-5,-,TRBV15
TGTGCCAGCACTCGGGCAGATACGCAGTATTTT,CASTRADTQYF,-,TRBJ2-3,-,TRBV27
TGTGCCAGCAGCTTAGTCAGGGGGCCCTCGGTCGGGTCTGGCTACACCTTC,CASSLVRGPSVGSGYTF,TRBD1,TRBJ1-2,-,TRBV7-9
TGTGCCAGTAGCGCCAGGACTCGAACCTACGAGCAGTACTTC,CASSARTRTYEQYF,-,TRBJ2-7,few,TRBV19
TGTGCCAGCGACAGGGGGCAATATAGCAATCAGCCCCAGCATTTT,CASDRGQYSNQPQHF,TRBD1,TRBJ1-5,few,TRBV19
TGTGCCAGCACCCCCGGGGGGGGATTCTATGGCTACACCTTC,CASTPGGGFYGYTF,-,TRBJ1-2,-,TRBV6-5
TGTGCCAGCAGCTCACAGCCGGGGTCCCGGGATGAAAAACTGTTTTTT,CASSSQPGSRDEKLFF,-,TRBJ1-4,-,TRBV7-2
TGCGCCAGCAGCCAAGATCGCGGGGACGGCAATGAGCAGTTCTTC,CASSQDRGDGNEQFF,-,TRBJ2-1,-,TRBV4-1
TGTGCCAGCAGCGCAGGACGGGGCTACGAGCAGTACTTC,CASSAGRGYEQYF,-,TRBJ2-7,-,TRBV11-3
TGCGCCAGCAGGTACGGGGGTAGCACAGATACGCAGTATTTT,CASRYGGSTDTQYF,-,TRBJ2-3,-,TRBV5-1
TGTGCCAGCAGCGCCGGGGGATCCCTCTACGAGCAGTACTTC,CASSAGGSLYEQYF,-,TRBJ2-7,-,TRBV9